One and the same sample provided the 30 T cell receptor beta chains below, sequenced in a study of early T cells in non-severe SARS-CoV-2 infection. TCRdb processed the 5' RACE reads anew with MiXCR; each CDR3 protein has one entry. The sample records about 64,000 distinct CDR3 sequences, roughly 12% being singletons. The starting material was whole blood, obtained at baseline. The receptors here all came from an adult who was a healthcare worker with PCR-confirmed SARS-CoV-2 infection or an uninfected control (not recorded which).

This clonotype appeared a few times. V and J are TRBV10-2 and TRBJ2-3; 15 nucleotides match TRBD2. The CDR3 is 16 amino acids. Germline V gene sequence: CDR1 WSHSY, CDR2 SAAADI. The V and J ends lost 8 bases and 0 bases, in that order; junction bases with no gene match: 3. The CDR3 coding sequence is TGCGCCAGCGGGACTAGCGGGGGGCTAAGCACAGATACGCAGTATTTT. Residues: CASGTSGGLSTDTQYF.

At least ten counts were recorded for this clonotype. V gene TRBV3-1 combines with J gene TRBJ1-2; D is uncertain. V shed 1 base and J shed 4 bases, with 4 bases lying between them. This CDR3 comprises 12 residues. In germline, CDR1 is LGHDT, CDR2 YNNKEL (reference sequence). This chain's CDR3 is CASSQGVYGYTF. Here the CDR3 DNA reads TGTGCCAGCAGCCAAGGAGTCTATGGCTACACCTTC.

This clonotype was seen only once. A much larger clone differs from this one at a single base, so this may be a read error. V gene TRBV7-9 combines with J gene TRBJ2-5; weak D call: TRBD2 (6 bases). The CDR3 covers 13 residues. CDR1 SEHNR and CDR2 FQNEAQ come from the germline V gene (reference sequence). This CDR3 reads CASSQRAQETQCF. The CDR3 DNA follows: TGTGCCAGCAGCCAGCGGGCGCAAGAGACCCAGTGCTTC.

This chain uses TRBV11-2 with TRBJ2-5; maybe TRBD2 (6 bases). Germline assignment: CDR1 SGHAT and CDR2 FQNNGV. This CDR3 is 16 amino acids long. V shed 4 bases and J shed 2 bases, with 17 bases lying between them. In DNA form, the CDR3 reads TGTGCCAGCAGCTCGGCGGGGTCGGGAGTACAAGAGACCCAGTACTTC. Protein: CASSSAGSGVQETQYF.

The rearrangement uses TRBV15 and TRBJ2-4, with TRBD2 matching over 7 bases. The CDR3 runs to 15 residues. CDR1 is LNHNV, CDR2 YYDKDF, per germline (reference sequence). V shed 0 bases and J 6 bases; nucleotides not matched to a gene: 5. DNA for the CDR3: TGTGCCACCAGCAGAGATCGGGCTAGCGGAAACATTCAGTACTTC. It translates to CATSRDRASGNIQYF.

This clonotype was observed a few times. This chain links TRBV6-1 with TRBJ2-2; maybe TRBD2 (5 bases). V was cut by 4 bases and J by 4 bases, with 19 bases left in between. CDR1 is MNHNS, CDR2 SASEGT, per germline. CDR3 length: 17 residues. The CDR3 reads CASSVDWRRISTGELFF. CDR3 coding DNA: TGTGCCAGCAGTGTTGACTGGAGGCGGATTAGCACCGGGGAGCTGTTTTTT.

This chain joins TRBV15 and TRBJ2-1; no definite D call. The CDR3 length is 15 residues. Trimming removed 0 bases from V and 6 bases from J, with 12 bases in between. Looked up from germline, CDR1 is LNHNV and CDR2 is YYDKDF (reference sequence). CDR3 protein: CATSRDEAGSNEQFF. Written as DNA, the CDR3 is TGTGCCACCAGCAGAGATGAGGCAGGTTCCAATGAGCAGTTCTTC.

The chain is built from TRBV7-9 and TRBJ1-4, with 7 bases fitting TRBD1. Germline V CDR1 and CDR2: SEHNR, FQNEAQ (reference sequence). Trimming took 4 bases from V and 8 from J; bases not matched to a gene: 10. CDR3 size: 15 residues. The CDR3 sequence is CASSSTTGLKEKLFF. CDR3 DNA sequence: TGTGCCAGCAGCTCGACGACAGGGTTGAAGGAAAAACTGTTTTTT.

The chain couples TRBV20-1 to TRBJ2-4; D gene uncertain. CDR1 DFQATT and CDR2 SNEGSKA come from the germline V gene (reference sequence). The CDR3 loop spans 13 amino acids. The germline V and J ends were trimmed by 3 bases and 6 bases, with 12 bases remaining between them. The CDR3 region is CSASGGSLNIQYF. The CDR3 DNA reads as TGCAGTGCTAGTGGCGGTAGCCTAAACATTCAGTACTTC.

The sample holds a few counts of this clonotype. The rearrangement uses TRBV20-1 and TRBJ2-3; 11 nucleotides match TRBD2. Germline V gives CDR1 DFQATT, CDR2 SNEGSKA (reference sequence). The CDR3 covers 13 residues. The ends lost 5 bases at V and 4 bases at J; junction bases unmatched: 2. The CDR3 loop reads CSASSGGSDTQYF. The CDR3 DNA follows: TGCAGTGCTTCTAGCGGGGGGTCAGATACGCAGTATTTT.

This clonotype was seen only a few times. This chain joins TRBV6-5 and TRBJ2-1, with 14 bases aligning to TRBD2. Trimming removed 0 bases from V and 6 bases from J; junction bases left unmatched: 13. Looked up from germline, CDR1 is MNHEY and CDR2 is SVGAGI. The CDR3 covers 20 residues. CDR3 nucleotide sequence: TGTGCCAGCAGTTACTCTCGACTAGCGGGGGGGCCCTGGTTATCCAATGAGCAGTTCTTC. This gives the protein CASSYSRLAGGPWLSNEQFF.

This clonotype was recorded many times. DNA for the CDR3: TGTGCCAGCACCTCAGAAATCTACAATGAGCAGTTCTTC. It codes for CASTSEIYNEQFF. The chain links TRBV11-2 to TRBJ2-1; D remains unclear. Deletions cut 7 bases from V and 3 bases from J, with 10 bases between. The CDR3 totals 13 residues. CDR1 and CDR2 from the germline V gene are SGHAT and FQNNGV.

The J gene is TRBJ1-5, the V gene TRBV15; D may be TRBD1 (5 bases). The CDR3 length is 14 residues. Germline V gene lookup returns CDR1 LNHNV and CDR2 YYDKDF (reference sequence). V was trimmed by 5 bases and J by 1 base, leaving 9 bases between them. The CDR3 spells CATSPGTSNQPQHF. In DNA form, the CDR3 reads TGTGCCACCAGCCCAGGGACGAGCAATCAGCCCCAGCATTTT.

The sample holds a few counts of this clonotype. The genes are TRBV12-3 or TRBV12-4 and TRBJ2-1; D gene uncertain. With 5 bases removed from V and 8 bases from J, the gap between germline ends came to 10 bases. This CDR3 has 12 residues. This CDR3 reads CASSRRPYEQFF. CDR3 DNA: TGTGCCAGCAGTCGTAGACCCTATGAGCAGTTCTTC.

This clonotype was seen a handful of times. The rearrangement uses TRBV6-4 and TRBJ1-5; 8 bases map to TRBD1. The trim removed 7 bases at V and 9 bases at J, leaving 17 bases unmatched. There are 16 residues in the CDR3. Per the germline V gene, CDR1 is MRHNA and CDR2 is SNTAGT. The CDR3 DNA reads as TGTGCCAGCATCGAAGACCGGGACAGGCTCCTGGGGCCCCAGCATTTT. Protein: CASIEDRDRLLGPQHF.

A note on this clonotype: This may arise from a read error, as a much more abundant clone is one base away. The gene calls are TRBV2 and TRBJ1-2; TRBD1 aligns across 7 bases. V was pared by 1 base and J by 4 bases, with 6 bases of the junction left unmatched. CDR1 SNHLY and CDR2 FYNNEI come from the germline V gene. The CDR3 has 15 residues. The CDR3 loop is CASSEGTTGFYGYTF. The DNA for the CDR3 is TGTGCCAGCAGTGAAGGGACGACAGGGTTCTATGGCTACACCTTC.

This clonotype was seen at least ten times. The V and J genes are TRBV7-2 and TRBJ2-1, with 9 nucleotides matching TRBD2. Losses at the gene ends were 4 bases for V and 5 bases for J; bases not matched to a gene: 9. This CDR3 has 16 amino acids. Per the germline V gene, CDR1 is SGHTA and CDR2 is FQGNSA. CDR3 in DNA: TGTGCCAGCAGCTCGCGGACTAGCGAGATTCACAATGAGCAGTTCTTC. As protein: CASSSRTSEIHNEQFF.

This clonotype was counted many times. V and J are TRBV9 and TRBJ2-1; 9 nucleotides line up with TRBD2. The V and J ends lost 3 bases and 4 bases, in that order; junction bases with no gene match: 8. Germline V gene sequence: CDR1 SGDLS, CDR2 YYNGEE. This CDR3 is 16 amino acids long. CDR3 DNA: TGTGCCAGCAGCGCCGCTAGCGGGGCCCTTTACAATGAGCAGTTCTTC. Protein: CASSAASGALYNEQFF. Supplemented by reference TRBV9 and TRBJ2-1, the full variable domain reads DSGVTQTPKHLITATGQRVTLRCSPRSGDLSVYWYQQSLDQGLQFLIQYYNGEERAKGNILERFSAQQFPDLHSELNLSSLELGDSALYFCASSAASGALYNEQFFGPGTRLTVL.

The sample holds many counts of this clonotype. The rearrangement joins TRBV7-6 to TRBJ2-7, with TRBD1 matching 8 bases. Germline assignment: CDR1 SGHVS and CDR2 FNYEAQ. This CDR3 is 14 amino acids long. After removal of 5 bases from V and 3 bases from J, the junction contained 6 bases not matched to a gene. The DNA for the CDR3 is TGTGCCAGCAGCCCCGGGACAGGAGACTACGAGCAGTACTTC. It codes for CASSPGTGDYEQYF. Using reference TRBV7-6 and TRBJ2-7 for the parts outside the CDR3, the full variable domain is GAGVSQSPRYKVTKRGQDVALRCDPISGHVSLYWYRQALGQGPEFLTYFNYEAQQDKSGLPNDRFSAERPEGSISTLTIQRTEQRDSAMYRCASSPGTGDYEQYFGPGTRLTVT.

This clonotype was counted between two and nine times. This rearrangement joins TRBV4-3 to TRBJ1-4; no reliable D call. V dropped 0 bases and J dropped 4 bases, with 9 bases sitting between them. From germline, CDR1 is LGHNA and CDR2 YSLEER. The CDR3 totals 15 residues. CDR3 loop: CASSQDGRYNEKLFF. CDR3 in DNA: TGCGCCAGCAGCCAAGATGGGAGATATAATGAAAAACTGTTTTTT.

This clonotype was seen more than once but under ten times. CDR3 amino acids: CASSQNGAYEQYF. The CDR3 nucleotides are TGTGCCAGCAGCCAAAATGGGGCGTACGAGCAGTACTTC. The rearrangement uses TRBV4-2 and TRBJ2-7; tentative D call: TRBD1 (5 bases). Germline V gene sequence: CDR1 LGHNA, CDR2 YNFKEQ. This CDR3 has 13 amino acids. V lost 2 bases to trimming and J lost 4 bases, with 9 bases between them.

This clonotype was seen a few times. The rearrangement uses TRBV11-2 and TRBJ1-2; a weak D match, TRBD1 (5 bases). V lost 5 bases to trimming and J lost 12 bases, with 19 bases between them. The CDR3 totals 13 residues. Germline V lookup: CDR1 SGHAT, CDR2 FQNNGV. The DNA of the CDR3 is TGTGCCAGCAGCCAAACAGGAGTAGTAGGCGACACCTTC. It specifies CASSQTGVVGDTF.

This rearrangement joins TRBV27 to TRBJ2-7; D unclear. The V end was cut by 2 bases, the J end by 6 bases, with 11 bases between. Germline CDR1 is MNHEY and CDR2 is SMNVEV (reference sequence). This CDR3 spans 13 amino acids. CDR3 DNA sequence: TGTGCCAGCAGTTTAGAGCCAAGTGGCGAGCAGTACTTC. This codes for CASSLEPSGEQYF.

This clonotype was picked up many times. The CDR3 DNA is TGTGCCTGGAGAGGGACAGGGCGCCATGAGCAGTTCTTC. Translation: CAWRGTGRHEQFF. This sequence joins TRBV30 and TRBJ2-1; 9 bases are a match to TRBD1. CDR3 length equals 13 residues. J was trimmed by 8 bases and V by 3 bases; bases with no gene match: 5. Germline CDR1 is GTSNPN and CDR2 is SVGIG (reference sequence).

The rearrangement links TRBV27 to TRBJ1-2; D is unclear. The CDR3 is made up of 13 amino acids. Trimming took off 3 bases at V and 7 bases at J, with 12 bases between the two ends. The V gene's germline CDR1 is MNHEY and CDR2 SMNVEV (reference sequence). The CDR3 nucleotides are TGTGCCAGCAGTTTTCACATCGCCTTTGGCTACACCTTC. It codes for CASSFHIAFGYTF.

The chain employs TRBV7-8 and TRBJ2-6; D remains ambiguous. The V and J ends lost 5 bases and 1 base respectively, with 9 bases between them. The CDR3 is 15 residues long. Germline V gives CDR1 SGHVS, CDR2 FQNEAQ. The CDR3, as DNA: TGTGCCAGCAGCCCTGCCCTGTCTGGGGCCAACGTCCTGACTTTC. As protein: CASSPALSGANVLTF. Filled out from reference TRBV7-8 and TRBJ2-6, the complete variable domain reads GAGVSQSPRYKVAKRGQDVALRCDPISGHVSLFWYQQALGQGPEFLTYFQNEAQLDKSGLPSDRFFAERPEGSVSTLKIQRTQQEDSAVYLCASSPALSGANVLTFGAGSRLTVL.

The CDR3 sequence is CASSFAGPPYNEQFF. The CDR3 nucleotides read TGTGCCAGCAGCTTCGCAGGGCCCCCCTACAATGAGCAGTTCTTC. The J gene is TRBJ2-1, the V gene TRBV28, with D perhaps TRBD1 (5 bases). Germline V gene lookup returns CDR1 MDHEN and CDR2 SYDVKM. The CDR3 has 15 amino acids. The V and J ends lost 6 bases and 2 bases respectively, with 14 bases between them.

This clonotype was counted at least ten times. V usage is TRBV5-6 and J usage is TRBJ2-2; D gene ambiguous. Germline V gives CDR1 SGHDT, CDR2 YYEEEE. This CDR3 contains 15 residues. V was shortened by 4 bases and J by 6 bases, with 16 bases between the two germline ends. The CDR3 nucleotides read TGTGCCAGCAGCCGGTCGGACGGTCGGGCCGGGGAGCTGTTTTTT. Translated: CASSRSDGRAGELFF.

The rearrangement links TRBV18 to TRBJ2-3; maybe TRBD2 (5 bases). The CDR3 contains 15 residues. V dropped 6 bases and J dropped 1 base, with 14 bases sitting between them. CDR1 and CDR2 (germline): KGHSH, LQKENI. CDR3 DNA: TGTGCCAGCTCGGAGGACGGGTCTGGCACAGATACGCAGTATTTT. Protein product: CASSEDGSGTDTQYF.

The V call is TRBV5-1, the J call TRBJ2-4; the D is unclear. Between the trimmed V and J ends, which lost 4 bases and 0 bases, there was a span of 8 bases. Germline CDR1 is SGHRS and CDR2 is YFSETQ. The CDR3 sequence is 14 residues long. The CDR3 protein is CASSTELAKNIQYF. DNA for the CDR3: TGCGCCAGCAGCACCGAGTTAGCCAAAAACATTCAGTACTTC.